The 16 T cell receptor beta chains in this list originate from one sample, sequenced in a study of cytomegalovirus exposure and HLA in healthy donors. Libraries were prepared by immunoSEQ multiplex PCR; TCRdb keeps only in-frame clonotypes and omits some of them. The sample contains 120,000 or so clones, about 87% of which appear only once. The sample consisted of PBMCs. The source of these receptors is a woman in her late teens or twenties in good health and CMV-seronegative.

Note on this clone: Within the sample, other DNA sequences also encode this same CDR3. The DNA of the CDR3 is TGTGCCAGCAGTTACCGCATACCCAGCGGGGGGATCTGGGATGAGCAGTTCTTC. Residues: CASSYRIPSGGIWDEQFF. J is TRBJ2-1 and V is TRBV6-7, with TRBD2 identical over 9 bases. TRBV6-7 is reported as an ORF; its role is uncertain. Losses at the gene ends were 2 bases for V and 8 bases for J; bases not matched to a gene: 16. The CDR3 loop spans 18 amino acids.

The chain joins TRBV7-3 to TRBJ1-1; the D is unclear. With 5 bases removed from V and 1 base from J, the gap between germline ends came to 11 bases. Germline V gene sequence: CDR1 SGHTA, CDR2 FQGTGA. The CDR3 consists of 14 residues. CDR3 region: CASSQSSPNTEAFF. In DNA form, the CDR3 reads TGTGCCAGCAGCCAAAGTAGCCCGAACACTGAAGCTTTCTTT. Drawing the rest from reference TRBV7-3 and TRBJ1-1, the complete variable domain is GAGVSQTPSNKVTEKGKYVELRCDPISGHTALYWYRQSLGQGPEFLIYFQGTGAADDSGLPNDRFFAVRPEGSVSTLKIQRTERGDSAVYLCASSQSSPNTEAFFGQGTRLTVV.

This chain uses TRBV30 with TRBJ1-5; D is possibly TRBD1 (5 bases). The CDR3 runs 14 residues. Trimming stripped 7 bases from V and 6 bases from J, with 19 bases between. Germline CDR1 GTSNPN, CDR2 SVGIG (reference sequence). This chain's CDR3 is CAYDQGTRGQPQHF. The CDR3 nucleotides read TGTGCCTACGATCAAGGGACGCGGGGTCAGCCCCAGCATTTT. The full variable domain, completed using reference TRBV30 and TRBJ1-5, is SQTIHQWPATLVQPVGSPLSLECTVEGTSNPNLYWYRQAAGRGLQLLFYSVGIGQISSEVPQNLSASRPQDRQFILSSKKLLLSDSGFYLCAYDQGTRGQPQHFGDGTRLSIL.

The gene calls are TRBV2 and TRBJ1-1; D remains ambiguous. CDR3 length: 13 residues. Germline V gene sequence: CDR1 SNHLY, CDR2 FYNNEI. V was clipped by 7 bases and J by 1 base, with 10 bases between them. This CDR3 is CASTRDKNTEAFF. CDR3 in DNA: TGTGCCAGCACCCGAGACAAGAACACTGAAGCTTTCTTT.

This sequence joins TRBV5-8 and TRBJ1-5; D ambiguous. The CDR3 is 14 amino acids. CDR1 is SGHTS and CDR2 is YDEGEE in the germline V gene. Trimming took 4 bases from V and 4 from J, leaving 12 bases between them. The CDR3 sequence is CASSRWRYNQPQHF. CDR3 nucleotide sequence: TGTGCCAGCAGCCGGTGGAGGTATAATCAGCCCCAGCATTTT. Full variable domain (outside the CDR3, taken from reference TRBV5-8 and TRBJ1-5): EAGVTQSPTHLIKTRGQQATLRCSPISGHTSVYWYQQALGLGLQFLLWYDEGEERNRGNFPPRFSGRQFPNYSSELNVNALELEDSALYLCASSRWRYNQPQHFGDGTRLSIL.

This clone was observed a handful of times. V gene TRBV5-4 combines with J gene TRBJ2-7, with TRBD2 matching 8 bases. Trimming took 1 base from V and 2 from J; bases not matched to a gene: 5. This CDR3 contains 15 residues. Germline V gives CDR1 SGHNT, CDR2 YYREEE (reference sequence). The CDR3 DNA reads TGTGCCAGCAGCTTGATAGGTAGCGGGACCTACGAGCAGTACTTC. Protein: CASSLIGSGTYEQYF.

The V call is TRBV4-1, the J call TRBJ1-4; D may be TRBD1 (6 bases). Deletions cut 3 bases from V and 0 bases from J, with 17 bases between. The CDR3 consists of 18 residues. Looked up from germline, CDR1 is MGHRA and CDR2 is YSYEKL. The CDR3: CASSHRTDYTTTNEKLFF. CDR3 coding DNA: TGCGCCAGCAGCCATAGGACAGACTACACTACAACTAATGAAAAACTGTTTTTT.

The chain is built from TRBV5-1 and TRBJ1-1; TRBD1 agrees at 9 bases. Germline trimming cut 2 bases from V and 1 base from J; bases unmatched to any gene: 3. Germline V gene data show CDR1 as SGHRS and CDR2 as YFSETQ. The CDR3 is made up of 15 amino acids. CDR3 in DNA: TGCGCCAGCAGCTTACAGGGGGCGGCGAACACTGAAGCTTTCTTT. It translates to CASSLQGAANTEAFF.

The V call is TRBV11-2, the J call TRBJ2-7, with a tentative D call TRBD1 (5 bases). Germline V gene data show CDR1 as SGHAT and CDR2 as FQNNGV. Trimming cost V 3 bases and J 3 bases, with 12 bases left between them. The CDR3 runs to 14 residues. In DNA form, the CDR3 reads TGTGCCAGCAGCTTTACAAGGGGTGACTACGAGCAGTACTTC. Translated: CASSFTRGDYEQYF.

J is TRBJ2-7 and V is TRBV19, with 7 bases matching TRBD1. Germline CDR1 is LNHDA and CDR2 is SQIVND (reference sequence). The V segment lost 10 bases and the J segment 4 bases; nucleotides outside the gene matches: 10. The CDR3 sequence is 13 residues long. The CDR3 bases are TGTGCCACCCAGGGACAGACTGAATACGAGCAGTACTTC. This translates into CATQGQTEYEQYF.

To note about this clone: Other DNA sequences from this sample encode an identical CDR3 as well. Here the CDR3 reads CASSLEGQGTAFF. The CDR3 bases are TGCGCCAGCAGCTTGGAGGGACAGGGGACAGCTTTCTTT. V gene TRBV5-1 combines with J gene TRBJ1-1; 10 bases fit TRBD1. The CDR3 consists of 13 residues. The V and J ends lost 0 bases and 10 bases, in that order; junction bases with no gene match: 3. Germline CDR1 reads SGHRS; CDR2 reads YFSETQ. The variable domain in full, with the rest retrieved from reference TRBV5-1 and TRBJ1-1, is KAGVTQTPRYLIKTRGQQVTLSCSPISGHRSVSWYQQTPGQGLQFLFEYFSETQRNKGNFPGRFSGRQFSNSRSEMNVSTLELGDSALYLCASSLEGQGTAFFGQGTRLTVV.

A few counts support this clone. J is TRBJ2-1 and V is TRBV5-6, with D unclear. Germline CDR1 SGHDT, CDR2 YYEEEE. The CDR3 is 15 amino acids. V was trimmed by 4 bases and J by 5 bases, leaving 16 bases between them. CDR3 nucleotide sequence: TGTGCCAGCAGCCAACCATCCGGGTCCCACAATGAGCAGTTCTTC. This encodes CASSQPSGSHNEQFF.

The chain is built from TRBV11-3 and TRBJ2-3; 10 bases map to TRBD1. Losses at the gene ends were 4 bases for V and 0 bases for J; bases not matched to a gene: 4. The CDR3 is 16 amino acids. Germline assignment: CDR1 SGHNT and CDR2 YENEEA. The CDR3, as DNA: TGTGCCAGCAGCTCCGGACAGGGGGGTAGCACAGATACGCAGTATTTT. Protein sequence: CASSSGQGGSTDTQYF.

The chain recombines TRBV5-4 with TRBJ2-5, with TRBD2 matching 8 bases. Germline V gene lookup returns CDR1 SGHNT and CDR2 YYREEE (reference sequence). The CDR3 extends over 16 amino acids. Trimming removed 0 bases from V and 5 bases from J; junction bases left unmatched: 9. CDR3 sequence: CASSLGGGTSLETQYF. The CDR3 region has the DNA TGTGCCAGCAGCTTGGGAGGCGGGACTAGTTTGGAGACCCAGTACTTC.

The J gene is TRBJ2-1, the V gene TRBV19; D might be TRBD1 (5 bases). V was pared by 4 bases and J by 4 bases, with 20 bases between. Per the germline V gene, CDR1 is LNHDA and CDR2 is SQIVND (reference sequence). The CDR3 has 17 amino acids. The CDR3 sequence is CASSRDLGAGFYNEQFF. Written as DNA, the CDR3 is TGTGCCAGTAGTAGAGACCTAGGGGCAGGATTTTACAATGAGCAGTTCTTC. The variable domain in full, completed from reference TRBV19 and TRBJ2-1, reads DGGITQSPKYLFRKEGQNVTLSCEQNLNHDAMYWYRQDPGQGLRLIYYSQIVNDFQKGDIAEGYSVSREKKESFPLTVTSAQKNPTAFYLCASSRDLGAGFYNEQFFGPGTRLTVL.

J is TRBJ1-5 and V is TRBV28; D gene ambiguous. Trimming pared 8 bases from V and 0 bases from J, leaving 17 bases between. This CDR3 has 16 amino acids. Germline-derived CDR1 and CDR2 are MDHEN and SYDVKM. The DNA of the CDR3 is TGTGCCAGCCGAGCCCCGCCACTTTATAGCAATCAGCCCCAGCATTTT. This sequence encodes CASRAPPLYSNQPQHF.